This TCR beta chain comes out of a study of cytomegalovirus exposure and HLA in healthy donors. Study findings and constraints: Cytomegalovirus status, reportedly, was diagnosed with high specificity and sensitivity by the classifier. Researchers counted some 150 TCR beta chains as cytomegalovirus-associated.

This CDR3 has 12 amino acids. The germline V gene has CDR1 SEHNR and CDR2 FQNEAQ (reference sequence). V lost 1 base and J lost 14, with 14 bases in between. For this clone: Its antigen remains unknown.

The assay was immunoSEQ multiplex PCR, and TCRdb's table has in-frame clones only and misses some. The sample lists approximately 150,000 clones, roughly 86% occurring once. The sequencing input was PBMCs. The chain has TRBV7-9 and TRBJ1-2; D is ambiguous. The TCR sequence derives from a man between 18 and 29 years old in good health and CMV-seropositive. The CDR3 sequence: CASSLGRVHPTF. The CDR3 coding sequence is TGTGCCAGCAGCTTAGGGAGGGTGCATCCGACCTTC.